Each of the 30 T cell receptor beta chains below was sequenced from the same sample in a study of cytomegalovirus exposure and HLA in healthy donors. PCR used 60 Vbeta primers and 13 Jbeta primers. Libraries were prepared by immunoSEQ multiplex PCR; TCRdb keeps only in-frame clonotypes and omits some of them. The sample holds some 65,000 clones, approximately 60% seen once. Input material: PBMCs. The source is a man aged 30 to 39 in good health and CMV-seronegative.

The chain uses TRBV5-1 and TRBJ1-1; 12 bases are shared with TRBD1. Germline V gene data show CDR1 as SGHRS and CDR2 as YFSETQ. The CDR3 runs 16 residues. The ends lost 2 bases at V and 7 bases at J; junction bases unmatched: 9. CDR3 nucleotides: TGCGCCAGCAGCTTCCCGCGGGACAGGGGGCGAGGTGAAGCTTTCTTT. It is translated as CASSFPRDRGRGEAFF.

CDR3 sequence (DNA): TGCAGCGTGCTGACAACCTCTCATGAAAAACTGTTTTTT. The encoded protein is CSVLTTSHEKLFF. V and J are TRBV29-1 and TRBJ1-4; D not resolved. Germline CDR1 is SQVTM and CDR2 is ANQGSEA. V lost 6 bases, J lost 6 bases, and 14 bases lay in between. The CDR3 has 13 residues.

J is TRBJ1-2 and V is TRBV30, with 12 nucleotides matching TRBD1. The CDR3 is 16 amino acids. The trim removed 3 bases at V and 7 bases at J, leaving 12 bases unmatched. Germline values: CDR1 GTSNPN, CDR2 SVGIG (reference sequence). CDR3 DNA: TGTGCCTGGAGACCTCGAGGGACAGGGGGCGCGGGTGGCTACACCTTC. Translated: CAWRPRGTGGAGGYTF.

The chain links TRBV5-1 to TRBJ2-1; 8 positions agree with TRBD2. Germline V gene lookup returns CDR1 SGHRS and CDR2 YFSETQ. CDR3 length: 15 residues. The V segment lost 0 bases and the J segment 9 bases; nucleotides outside the gene matches: 8. DNA for the CDR3: TGCGCCAGCAGCTTGGATCCGGGGGGGCCCGGTGAGCAGTTCTTC. It is translated as CASSLDPGGPGEQFF.

The rearrangement links TRBV7-7 to TRBJ2-5, with 15 bases lining up with TRBD2. V was pared by 4 bases and J by 4 bases, with 7 bases of the junction left unmatched. Per germline, CDR1 SSHAT and CDR2 FNYEAQ (reference sequence). The CDR3 has 17 residues. The CDR3 DNA is TGTGCCAGCAGCTCCGGACTAGCGGGGGGGCTGCCAGAGACCCAGTACTTC. It yields the protein CASSSGLAGGLPETQYF.

This clone was observed a handful of times. J is TRBJ2-1 and V is TRBV5-5, with D hard to call. The germline gives CDR1 SGHKS, CDR2 YYEKEE (reference sequence). Trimming took off 2 bases at V and 6 bases at J, with 12 bases between the two ends. The CDR3 spans 14 residues. The CDR3 coding sequence is TGTGCCAGCAGCTTTGGCAGTACGGGCAATGAGCAGTTCTTC. Residues: CASSFGSTGNEQFF.

The gene calls are TRBV6-5 and TRBJ2-5; 7 bases are shared with TRBD2. The CDR3 loop spans 14 amino acids. Germline CDR1 reads MNHEY; CDR2 reads SVGAGI. The ends lost 6 bases at V and 2 bases at J; junction bases unmatched: 6. CDR3 sequence: CASRPRDYQETQYF. In nucleotides, the CDR3 is TGTGCCAGCAGACCCCGGGACTATCAAGAGACCCAGTACTTC.

This clone has more than one count but fewer than ten. The chain links TRBV5-4 to TRBJ2-7; the D is unclear. V dropped 3 bases and J dropped 0 bases, with 13 bases sitting between them. Germline assignment: CDR1 SGHNT and CDR2 YYREEE (reference sequence). The CDR3 contains 15 residues. CDR3 region: CASSSQVGSSYEQYF. The CDR3 bases are TGTGCCAGCAGCTCCCAGGTGGGTAGCTCCTACGAGCAGTACTTC.

The chain uses TRBV29-1 and TRBJ2-5; TRBD2 aligns across 12 bases. The CDR3 runs 16 residues. The J segment lost 7 bases and the V segment lost 5 bases, leaving 14 bases of the junction unmatched. CDR1 is SQVTM, CDR2 ANQGSEA, per germline. The CDR3 sequence: CSVRASGGVQAGTQYF. Here the CDR3 DNA reads TGCAGCGTTAGGGCTAGCGGGGGGGTCCAAGCGGGGACCCAGTACTTC.

This clone was observed a handful of times. Other DNA sequences of this sample code for an identical CDR3. The gene calls are TRBV29-1 and TRBJ2-2, with a tentative D call TRBD1 (5 bases). V was shortened by 3 bases and J by 0 bases, with 5 bases between the two germline ends. CDR1 is SQVTM and CDR2 is ANQGSEA in the germline V gene. The CDR3 contains 13 residues. The CDR3 region has the DNA TGCAGCGTTGACAGGGCGAACACCGGGGAGCTGTTTTTT. This translates into CSVDRANTGELFF.

This chain joins TRBV14 and TRBJ2-2; perhaps TRBD1 as D (5 bases). CDR3 length: 13 amino acids. The V gene's germline CDR1 is SGHDN and CDR2 FVKESK. Between the trimmed V and J ends, which lost 3 bases and 7 bases, there was a span of 9 bases. CDR3 coding DNA: TGTGCCAGCAGCCAGACAGTTGGCGGGGAGCTGTTTTTT. This gives the protein CASSQTVGGELFF.

V usage is TRBV4-2 and J usage is TRBJ1-5; D is uncertain. Germline CDR1 and CDR2: LGHNA and YNFKEQ. This CDR3 is built from 16 residues. Deletions cut 0 bases from V and 4 bases from J, with 13 bases between. The CDR3 nucleotides are TGTGCCAGCAGCCAAGAAGTGGCAGGCAAAAATCAGCCCCAGCATTTT. Encoded protein: CASSQEVAGKNQPQHF.

The chain couples TRBV10-3 to TRBJ1-3, with D unresolved. V was pared by 3 bases and J by 0 bases, with 6 bases between. This CDR3 has 14 residues. CDR1 and CDR2 (germline): ENHRY, SYGVKD. The CDR3 bases are TGTGCCATCAGTGAACCGGGCTCTGGAAACACCATATATTTT. It encodes CAISEPGSGNTIYF.

This clone was seen once. The chain uses TRBV5-1 and TRBJ2-2, with unresolved D. Between the trimmed V and J ends, which lost 6 bases and 4 bases, there was a span of 4 bases. This CDR3 comprises 11 residues. Germline V lookup: CDR1 SGHRS, CDR2 YFSETQ. For the CDR3, the DNA is TGCGCCAGCATCGGCACCGGGGAGCTGTTTTTT. Its protein is CASIGTGELFF.

The V and J genes are TRBV13 and TRBJ2-1; 10 bases align to TRBD2. The CDR3 loop spans 17 amino acids. CDR1 and CDR2 (germline): PRHDT, FYEKMQ (reference sequence). Germline trimming cut 0 bases from V and 8 bases from J; bases unmatched to any gene: 10. The CDR3 protein is CASSLGLAGAQGHEQFF. CDR3 bases: TGTGCCAGCAGCTTAGGGCTAGCGGGGGCCCAGGGGCATGAGCAGTTCTTC.

This clone was recorded only once. The rearrangement joins TRBV29-1 to TRBJ1-1, with TRBD1 as a possible D gene (5 bases). V was shortened by 6 bases and J by 4 bases, with 12 bases between the two germline ends. The CDR3 is 12 residues long. Germline CDR1 SQVTM, CDR2 ANQGSEA. The CDR3 spells CSVSRGGTEAFF. The CDR3 nucleotides read TGCAGCGTGTCCCGGGGGGGCACTGAAGCTTTCTTT.

V gene TRBV11-2 combines with J gene TRBJ1-2, with 8 bases matching TRBD1. The CDR3 has 15 amino acids. Looked up from germline, CDR1 is SGHAT and CDR2 is FQNNGV. V shed 1 base and J 7 bases; nucleotides not matched to a gene: 8. The DNA for the CDR3 is TGTGCCAGCAGCTTAGCCGGACAGGGAATTGGTGGCTACACCTTC. Translation gives CASSLAGQGIGGYTF.

The chain couples TRBV15 to TRBJ2-5; 8 bases are a match to TRBD2. The CDR3 covers 15 residues. Germline trimming cut 3 bases from V and 1 base from J; bases unmatched to any gene: 4. Germline CDR1 is LNHNV and CDR2 is YYDKDF (reference sequence). CDR3 sequence: CATSRGGGLQETQYF. CDR3 bases: TGTGCCACCAGCAGGGGCGGGGGGCTCCAAGAGACCCAGTACTTC.

The chain has TRBV19 and TRBJ1-6; D ambiguous. Germline-derived CDR1 and CDR2 are LNHDA and SQIVND (reference sequence). CDR3 length equals 14 residues. V gave up 7 bases and J gave up 0 bases, with 7 bases separating them. CDR3 sequence reads: CASTLSSYNSPLHF. The CDR3 bases are TGTGCCAGTACCCTCAGCTCCTATAATTCACCCCTCCACTTT.

This clone showed up just a few times. V usage is TRBV5-4 and J usage is TRBJ2-5; 7 positions agree with TRBD2. V gave up 0 bases and J gave up 2 bases; unmatched junction bases: 4. This CDR3 contains 15 residues. Germline assignment: CDR1 SGHNT and CDR2 YYREEE (reference sequence). The CDR3 spells CASSLEVGGQETQYF. Here the CDR3 DNA reads TGTGCCAGCAGCTTGGAAGTGGGGGGGCAAGAGACCCAGTACTTC.

This chain joins TRBV7-2 and TRBJ2-3, with 8 nucleotides matching TRBD1. After removal of 5 bases from V and 4 bases from J, the junction contained 8 bases not matched to a gene. Germline CDR1 SGHTA, CDR2 FQGNSA. The CDR3 loop spans 15 amino acids. This chain's CDR3 is CASSPRTGIPDTQYF. The DNA for the CDR3 is TGTGCCAGCAGCCCCAGGACAGGGATCCCAGATACGCAGTATTTT.

The chain joins TRBV4-1 to TRBJ2-1; TRBD2 is a possible D gene (5 bases). This CDR3 spans 13 amino acids. V was trimmed by 5 bases and J by 10 bases, leaving 15 bases between them. Germline loops: CDR1 MGHRA, CDR2 YSYEKL. The chain's CDR3 is CASSSLGGWEQFF. The CDR3, as DNA: TGCGCCAGCAGCTCACTAGGTGGTTGGGAGCAGTTCTTC.

This clone turned up a few times. The rearrangement joins TRBV29-1 to TRBJ1-2, with TRBD1 matching over 7 bases. V lost 7 bases, J lost 0 bases, and 5 bases stayed unmatched. Germline V gene lookup returns CDR1 SQVTM and CDR2 ANQGSEA. CDR3 length: 13 residues. The CDR3 nucleotides read TGCAGCGCCAGACAGGGCACTAACTATGGCTACACCTTC. As protein: CSARQGTNYGYTF.

This chain connects TRBV11-2 to TRBJ1-5; D gene unclear. This CDR3 contains 15 residues. The V and J ends lost 1 base and 3 bases respectively, with 10 bases between them. The V gene's germline CDR1 is SGHAT and CDR2 FQNNGV. The DNA of the CDR3 is TGTGCCAGCAGCTTAGTATCGGGGTACAATCAGCCCCAGCATTTT. It yields the protein CASSLVSGYNQPQHF.

Many counts were recorded for this clone. V usage is TRBV5-1 and J usage is TRBJ1-4; 7 bases align to TRBD1. Trimming at V came to 4 bases and at J to 8 bases, leaving 11 bases not matched to a gene. Germline lookup yields CDR1 SGHRS and CDR2 YFSETQ. CDR3 length: 15 residues. CDR3: CASSIADRASEKLFF. For the CDR3, the DNA is TGCGCCAGCAGCATCGCCGACAGGGCCTCCGAAAAACTGTTTTTT.

As to this clone: Other DNA sequences from this sample encode an identical CDR3 as well. The chain couples TRBV2 to TRBJ1-1; the match to TRBD1 covers 7 bases. Germline CDR1 reads SNHLY; CDR2 reads FYNNEI. V lost 6 bases, J lost 2 bases, and 6 bases stayed unmatched. The CDR3 has 14 amino acids. The CDR3 spells CASSPDRVNTEAFF. The CDR3 bases are TGTGCCAGCAGCCCTGACAGGGTAAACACTGAAGCTTTCTTT.

The chain combines TRBV5-6 with TRBJ2-2; possibly TRBD2 for D (6 bases). The CDR3 has 13 amino acids. The V end was cut by 6 bases, the J end by 4 bases, with 10 bases between. CDR1 SGHDT and CDR2 YYEEEE come from the germline V gene. The DNA for the CDR3 is TGTGCCAGCACGTTGGGGGGCACCGGGGAGCTGTTTTTT. Translation: CASTLGGTGELFF.

The chain uses TRBV30 and TRBJ1-3; D gene uncertain. Trimming removed 5 bases from V and 2 bases from J, with 7 bases in between. Germline V gene lookup returns CDR1 GTSNPN and CDR2 SVGIG (reference sequence). The CDR3 totals 12 residues. CDR3 DNA sequence: TGTGCCTGGGGCCAGGCTGGAAACACCATATATTTT. This encodes CAWGQAGNTIYF.

A single count supports this clone. The chain uses TRBV10-3 and TRBJ1-5; a weak D match, TRBD1 (5 bases). CDR1 is ENHRY and CDR2 is SYGVKD in the germline V gene. V shed 7 bases and J shed 0 bases, with 19 bases lying between them. The CDR3 has 17 residues. In DNA form, the CDR3 reads TGTGCCATCAAGGGAGCCCAGGAGGGGAGTAGCAATCAGCCCCAGCATTTT. Protein sequence: CAIKGAQEGSSNQPQHF.

This clone has only a few counts. The chain recombines TRBV29-1 with TRBJ2-1; TRBD2 might be the D (6 bases). V lost 3 bases to trimming and J lost 2 bases, with 11 bases between them. Per germline, CDR1 SQVTM and CDR2 ANQGSEA. The CDR3 totals 14 residues. CDR3 nucleotide sequence: TGCAGCGTTGAGCGCCTAGCGACCTACAATGAGCAGTTCTTC. It codes for CSVERLATYNEQFF.